This record concerns one T cell receptor beta chain sequence. The data belong to a study of CD8 T cells in Susac syndrome. cDNA came from about 0.5 to 1 ug RNA primed by random hexamers. TCRdb analysed the immunoSEQ multiplex PCR reads with MiXCR anew, one entry per CDR3 protein. Altogether under 350,000 distinct CDR3 sequences are present, 92% being singletons, with the ten largest covering roughly 0.064%. The length of the CDR3 is 15 residues. Per germline, CDR1 LGHNT and CDR2 FRNRAP. Trimming shortened V by 5 bases and J by 3 bases, and 17 bases separated the two germline ends. The rearrangement links TRBV12-5 to TRBJ2-7; D remains ambiguous. Sequencing was done on a sample of CD4+ T cells from PBMCs. The TCR sequence derives from a human donor with multiple sclerosis. The CDR3 protein is CASGLALAGHYEQYF. CDR3 sequence (DNA): TGTGCTAGTGGTCTGGCCTTGGCCGGCCACTACGAGCAGTACTTC.